This is a list of T cell receptor beta chains from one sample in a study of blood T cell repertoires in COVID-19. The assay was immunoSEQ multiplex PCR, and TCRdb's table has in-frame clones only and misses some. This sample has roughly 16,000 clones, with approximately 89% found just once. The source material was peripheral blood. The receptors were sampled from a human donor in a cohort sampled during active COVID-19. CDR3s include the opening cysteine and the closing phenylalanine or tryptophan.

>TRBV27|TRBJ1-1
CASSSQGLNTEAFF
>TRBV19|TRBJ2-7
CASSKWAMGGSDEQYF
>TRBV5-6|TRBJ1-1
CASSSPRGLVRAFF
>TRBV9|TRBJ2-5
CASSVDGGGARVYQETQYF
>TRBV6-5|TRBJ2-1
CASMRSRASEQFF
>TRBV18|TRBJ2-1
CASSPETGSSYNEQFF
>TRBV13|TRBJ1-2
CASSSTQVNYGYTF
>TRBV10-3|TRBJ2-7
CAISESPRTTYEQYF
>TRBV29-1|TRBJ2-5
CSVDSTRETQYF
>TRBV10-1|TRBJ2-2
CASSETAGGTGELFF
>TRBV10-1|TRBJ2-4
CASSGSGRAVEYNKNIQYF